The clone carrying this T cell receptor beta chain was seen ten or more times. Its target is not known. This specimen belongs to a study of human T cells and chemical hapten exposure. Study details: Slight volume differences across pooled libraries mainly accounted for varying per-sample TCR yields.

Specified time point: patch test 1, 2 weeks after DPC sensitization. Described treatment: therapeutic diphenylcyclopropenone sensitization with weekly scalp DPC. The starting material, unfractionated whole blood, was used for total RNA extraction. Points from the study as a whole: Donors in the study had alopecia, meaning their immune response may differ from healthy people's.

Each CDR3 protein gets one entry after TCRdb re-called the RACE reads with MiXCR. The table records 35,000 or so distinct CDR3 sequences, 5% to 7% of them present only once. This CDR3 comprises 16 residues. V was clipped by 2 bases and J by 1 base, with 13 bases between them. V gene TRBV12-3 or TRBV12-4 combines with J gene TRBJ2-3, with no clear D. The sequenced sample was whole blood, obtained in connection with sensitization to the hapten diphenylcyclopropenone (DPC). The sequence was obtained from a woman in her twenties or thirties with alopecia areata. Some clones in this sample may be carry-over from other donors' samples. CDR3 in amino acids: CASSLISTLGTDTQYF. The CDR3 DNA sequence: TGTGCCAGCAGTTTAATTTCGACCTTGGGCACAGATACGCAGTATTTT.